This TCR beta chain originates from a study of blood T cell repertoires in COVID-19 (dated by TCRdb to about 2020). Notes on the research overall: The collaborator samples originated in the United States, Italy and Spain and spanned the acute and convalescent phases of COVID-19. The material from the prospective study consisted of cDNA or gDNA derived from T cells, B-cell-depleted T cells, or PBMCs. Deeply sampled blood TCRbeta repertoires from subjects exposed to, actively infected with, or recovered from COVID-19 were included in the dataset. The repertoires were released in a freely available public database meant as a resource for research on the immune response to SARS-CoV-2. Samples came from the ongoing ImmuneRACE study (first 160 participants) plus 1,254 subjects from 6 global collaborators. Sample metadata almost always included a de-identified subject ID, COVID-19 status, age in years and sex. Where available, HLA class I and class II types were taken from metadata supplied by the sample provider and were not determined by assay-based typing.

Turning to this clone: There is no known antigen for this receptor. No much larger clonotype is one base removed from it; base qualities were not supplied.

TCRbeta CDR3 regions were amplified from genomic DNA using the immunoSEQ Assay, a bias-controlled multiplex PCR. On the study's bioinformatics: Within the assay, amplification of reference gene primers was used to estimate how many nucleated cells each sample contained. To quantify the absolute abundance of each unique TCRbeta CDR3 rearrangement, sequence reads were collapsed and filtered. For each sample, productive Simpson clonality was calculated as the square root of Simpson's diversity index over productive rearrangements. As stored in TCRdb, this immuneACCESS dataset retains in-frame rearrangements with V and J assigned. A fraction of the clones does not appear; measured against another copy, unresolved V genes explain less than half of the discrepancy, and the remainder lacks a known reason. The V and J calls and the clone size are those of that table, but D and trimming were determined from the DNA. In all, the sample holds fewer than 350,000 clones, and about 82% of those were seen once. The top ten clonotypes cover about 4% of the sample.

Overall study outcomes, separate from this receptor: The amount of clinical and demographic metadata varied by source and participant and was provided uncurated.

V drops 5 bases and J drops 11 bases, leaving 12 bases in between. CDR1 and CDR2 (MDHEN, SYDVKM) derive from the germline V gene. The CDR3 starts with the cysteine, ends with the phenylalanine, and has 12 residues. Of the read, only the CDR3 DNA is kept; its 36 bases are in frame from base 1. Whole blood was collected in K2EDTA tubes by collaborating institutions according to the institutions' own protocols. Collaborator samples were shipped for TCRbeta analysis as frozen whole blood, isolated PBMCs, or DNA extracted from either sample type. The sequenced sample was peripheral blood. The receptor comes from a woman aged 45-65 years with active or convalescent COVID-19. The rearrangement joined TRBV28 to TRBJ1-4; a tentative D call is TRBD1 (6 bases match). The CDR3 here reads CASSPGAGKLFF. The DNA reads TGTGCCAGCAGTCCAGGGGCGGGCAAACTGTTTTTT.